The T cell receptor beta chain under discussion was sequenced for a study of blood T cell repertoires in COVID-19. Study in general: Spain, Italy and the United States supplied samples that represented acute and convalescent COVID-19. T cells, B-cell-depleted T cells, or PBMCs supplied cDNA or gDNA.

This clone was observed once. Per the study methods: Amplifying reference gene primers gave estimates of nucleated cell counts. Method: immunoSEQ multiplex PCR; TCRdb's copy keeps in-frame clones and lacks some. That table is the source of V, J and clone size, and D and trimming were worked out from the DNA. The sample shows 74,000 or so clones, 75% to 90% of them seen only once. The CDR3 sequence is 13 residues long. The V gene's germline CDR1 is SGHDT and CDR2 YYEEEE. Trimming cost V 5 bases and J 2 bases, with 10 bases left between them. The origin of this receptor is a man aged 50-60 years with acute or convalescent COVID-19. Sequenced input: peripheral blood. V is TRBV5-6 and J is TRBJ2-5, with D perhaps matching TRBD2 (5 bases). The CDR3 region is CASRDRRQETQYF. The CDR3 coding sequence is TGTGCCAGCAGGGATAGGAGGCAAGAGACCCAGTACTTC.